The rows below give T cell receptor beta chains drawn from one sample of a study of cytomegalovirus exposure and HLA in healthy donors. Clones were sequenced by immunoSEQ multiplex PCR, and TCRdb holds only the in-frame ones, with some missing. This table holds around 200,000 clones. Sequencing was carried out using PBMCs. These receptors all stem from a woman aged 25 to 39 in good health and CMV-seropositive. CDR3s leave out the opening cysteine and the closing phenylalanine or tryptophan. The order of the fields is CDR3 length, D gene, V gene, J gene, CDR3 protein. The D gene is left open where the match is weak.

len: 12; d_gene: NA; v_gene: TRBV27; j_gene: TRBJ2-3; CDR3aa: ASSLDSETDTQY
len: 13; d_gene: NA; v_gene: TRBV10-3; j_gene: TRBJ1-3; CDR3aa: AISESLFSGNTIY
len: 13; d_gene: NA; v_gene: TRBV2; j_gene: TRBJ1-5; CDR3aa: ASTVEQGQSQPQH
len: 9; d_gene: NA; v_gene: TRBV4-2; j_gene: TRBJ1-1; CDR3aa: ASSQRYEAF
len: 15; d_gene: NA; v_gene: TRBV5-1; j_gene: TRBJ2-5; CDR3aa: ASSLTGAPPGRETQY
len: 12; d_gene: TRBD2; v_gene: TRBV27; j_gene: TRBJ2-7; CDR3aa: ASGSAGVPYEQY
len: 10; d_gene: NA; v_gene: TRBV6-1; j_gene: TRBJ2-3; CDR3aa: ALAYSTDTQY
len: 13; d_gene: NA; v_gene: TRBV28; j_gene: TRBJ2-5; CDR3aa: ASLSLAGWGETQY
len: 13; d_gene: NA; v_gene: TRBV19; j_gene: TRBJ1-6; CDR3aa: ASSMGSSYNSPLH
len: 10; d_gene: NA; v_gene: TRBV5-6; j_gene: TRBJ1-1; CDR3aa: ASSLHPTEAF
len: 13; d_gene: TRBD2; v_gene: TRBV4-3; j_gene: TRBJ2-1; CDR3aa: ASRAGTSGHNEQF
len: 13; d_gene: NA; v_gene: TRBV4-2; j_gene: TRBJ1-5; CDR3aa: ASSQELQGSQPQH
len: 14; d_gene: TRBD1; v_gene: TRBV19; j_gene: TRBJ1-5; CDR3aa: ASSRGRQGGGQPQH
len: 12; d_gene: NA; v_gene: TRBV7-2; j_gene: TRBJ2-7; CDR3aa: ASSLGAGSYEQY
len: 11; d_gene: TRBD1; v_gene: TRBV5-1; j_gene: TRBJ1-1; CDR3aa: ASSQGQGAEAF
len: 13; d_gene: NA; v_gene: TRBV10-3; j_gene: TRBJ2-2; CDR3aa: AISFREGNTGELF
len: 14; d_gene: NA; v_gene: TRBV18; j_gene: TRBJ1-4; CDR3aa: ASSPSGAGVNEKLF
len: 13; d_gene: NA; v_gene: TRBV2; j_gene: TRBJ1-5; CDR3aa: ASSVGQSGNQPQH
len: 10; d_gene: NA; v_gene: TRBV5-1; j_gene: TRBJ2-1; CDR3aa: ASSLQGNEQF
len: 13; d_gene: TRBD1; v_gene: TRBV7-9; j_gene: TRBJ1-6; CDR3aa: ASSPIQGLDSPLH
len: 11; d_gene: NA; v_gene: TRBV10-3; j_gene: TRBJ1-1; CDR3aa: AIRDRMNTEAF
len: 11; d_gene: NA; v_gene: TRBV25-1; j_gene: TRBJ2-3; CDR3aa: ASSVSGTDTQY
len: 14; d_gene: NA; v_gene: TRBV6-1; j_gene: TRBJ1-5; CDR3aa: ASSEAPLFSNQPQH
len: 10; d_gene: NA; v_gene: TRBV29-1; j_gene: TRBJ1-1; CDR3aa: SVPGGSTEAF
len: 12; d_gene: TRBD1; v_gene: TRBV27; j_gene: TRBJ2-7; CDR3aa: ASSQVGQGYEQY
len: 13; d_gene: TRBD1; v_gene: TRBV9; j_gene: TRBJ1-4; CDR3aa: ASSVVAGGIEKLF
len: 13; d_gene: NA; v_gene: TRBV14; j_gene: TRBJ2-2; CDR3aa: ASSLWGRNTGELF
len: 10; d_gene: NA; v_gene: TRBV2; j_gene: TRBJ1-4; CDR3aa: ASRGTGEKLF
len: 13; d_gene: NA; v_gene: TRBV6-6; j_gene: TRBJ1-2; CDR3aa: ASSPSVGGQWGYT
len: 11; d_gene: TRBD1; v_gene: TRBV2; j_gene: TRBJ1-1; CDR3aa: ASSKDRGTEAF
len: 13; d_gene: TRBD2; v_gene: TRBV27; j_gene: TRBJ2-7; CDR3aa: ASSLKRGVSYEQY
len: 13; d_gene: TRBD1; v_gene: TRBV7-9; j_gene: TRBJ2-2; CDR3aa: ASSPRRQGTGELF
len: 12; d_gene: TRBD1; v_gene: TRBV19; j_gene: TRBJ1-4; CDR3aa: ASVTPGQSEKLF
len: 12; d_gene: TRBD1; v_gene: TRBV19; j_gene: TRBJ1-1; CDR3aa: ASIIGTGPAEAF
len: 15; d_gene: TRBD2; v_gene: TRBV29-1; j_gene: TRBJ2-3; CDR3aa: SVVGPLAGIRTDTQY
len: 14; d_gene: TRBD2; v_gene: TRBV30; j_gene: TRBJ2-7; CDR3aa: AWARWGSGQTYEQY
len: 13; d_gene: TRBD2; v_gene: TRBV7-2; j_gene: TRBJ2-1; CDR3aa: ASSLALGTSGKKF
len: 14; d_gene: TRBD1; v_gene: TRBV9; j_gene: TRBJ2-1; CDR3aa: ASSPKTGGPGNEQF
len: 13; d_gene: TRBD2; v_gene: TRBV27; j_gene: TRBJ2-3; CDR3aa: ASIPTSGNFDTQY
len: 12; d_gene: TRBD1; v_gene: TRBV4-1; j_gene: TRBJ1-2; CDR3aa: ASSQAGTGYGYT
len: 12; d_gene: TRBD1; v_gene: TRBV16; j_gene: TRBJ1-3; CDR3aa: ASSPNRGGNTIY
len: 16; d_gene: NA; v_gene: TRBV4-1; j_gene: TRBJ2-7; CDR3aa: ASSQDWGEGASGYEQY
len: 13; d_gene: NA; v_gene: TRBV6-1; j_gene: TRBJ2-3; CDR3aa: ASRLGQGGFYTQY